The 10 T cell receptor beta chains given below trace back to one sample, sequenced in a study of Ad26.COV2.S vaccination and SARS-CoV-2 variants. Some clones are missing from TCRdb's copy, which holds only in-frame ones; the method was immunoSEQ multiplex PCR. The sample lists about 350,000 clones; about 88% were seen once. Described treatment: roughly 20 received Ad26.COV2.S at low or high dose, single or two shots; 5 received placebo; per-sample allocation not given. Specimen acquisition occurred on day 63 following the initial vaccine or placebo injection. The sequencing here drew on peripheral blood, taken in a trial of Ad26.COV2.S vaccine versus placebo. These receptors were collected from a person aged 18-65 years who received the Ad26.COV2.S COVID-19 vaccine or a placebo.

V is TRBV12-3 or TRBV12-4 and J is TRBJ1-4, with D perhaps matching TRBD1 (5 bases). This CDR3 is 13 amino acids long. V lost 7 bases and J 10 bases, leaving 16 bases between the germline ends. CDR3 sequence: CASTPPGPGKLFF. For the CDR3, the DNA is TGTGCCAGCACCCCGCCGGGGCCGGGAAAACTGTTTTTT.

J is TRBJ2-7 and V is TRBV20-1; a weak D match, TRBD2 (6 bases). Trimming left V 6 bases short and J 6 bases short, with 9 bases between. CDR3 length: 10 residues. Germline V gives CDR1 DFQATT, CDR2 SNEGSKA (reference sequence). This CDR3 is CSAGSGEQYF. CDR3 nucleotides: TGCAGTGCCGGGAGTGGCGAGCAGTACTTC.

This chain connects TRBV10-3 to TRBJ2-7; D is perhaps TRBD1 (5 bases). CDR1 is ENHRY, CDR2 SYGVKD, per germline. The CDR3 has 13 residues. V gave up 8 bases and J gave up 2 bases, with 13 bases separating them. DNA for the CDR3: TGTGCCATCTTGGACAAGGATACCTACGAGCAGTACTTC. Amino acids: CAILDKDTYEQYF.

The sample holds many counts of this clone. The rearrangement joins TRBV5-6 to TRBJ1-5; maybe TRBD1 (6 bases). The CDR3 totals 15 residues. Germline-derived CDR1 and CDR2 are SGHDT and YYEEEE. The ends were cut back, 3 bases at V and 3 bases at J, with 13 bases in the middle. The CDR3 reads CASSSVGGLNQPQHF. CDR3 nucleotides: TGTGCCAGCAGCTCGGTTGGGGGGCTCAATCAGCCCCAGCATTTT.

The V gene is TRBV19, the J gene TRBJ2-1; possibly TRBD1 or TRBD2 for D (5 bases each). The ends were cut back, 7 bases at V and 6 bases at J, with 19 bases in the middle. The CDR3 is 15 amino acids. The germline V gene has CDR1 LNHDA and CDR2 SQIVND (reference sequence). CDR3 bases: TGTGCCAGTATAGCGACAGACACCGTGGGCAATGAGCAGTTCTTC. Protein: CASIATDTVGNEQFF.

For the CDR3, the DNA is TGTGCCTGGAATGGGGTAGGGGGGAGCTCCTACAATGAGCAGTTCTTC. Amino acids: CAWNGVGGSSYNEQFF. The chain joins TRBV30 to TRBJ2-1; D possibly uses TRBD1 or TRBD2 (6 bases each). Germline CDR1 is GTSNPN and CDR2 is SVGIG (reference sequence). Trimming took off 4 bases at V and 0 bases at J, with 16 bases between the two ends. There are 16 residues in the CDR3.

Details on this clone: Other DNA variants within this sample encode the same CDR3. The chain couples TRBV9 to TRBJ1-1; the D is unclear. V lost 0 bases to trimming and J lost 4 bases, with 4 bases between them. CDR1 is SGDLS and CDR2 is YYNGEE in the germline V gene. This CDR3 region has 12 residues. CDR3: CASSVGGTEAFF. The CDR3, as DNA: TGTGCCAGCAGCGTAGGTGGCACTGAAGCTTTCTTT.

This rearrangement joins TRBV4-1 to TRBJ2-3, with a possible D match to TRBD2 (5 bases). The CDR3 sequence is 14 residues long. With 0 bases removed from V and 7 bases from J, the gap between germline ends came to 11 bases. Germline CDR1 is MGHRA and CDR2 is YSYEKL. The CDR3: CASSQDTNGNTQYF. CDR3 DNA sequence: TGCGCCAGCAGCCAAGATACTAACGGGAATACGCAGTATTTT.

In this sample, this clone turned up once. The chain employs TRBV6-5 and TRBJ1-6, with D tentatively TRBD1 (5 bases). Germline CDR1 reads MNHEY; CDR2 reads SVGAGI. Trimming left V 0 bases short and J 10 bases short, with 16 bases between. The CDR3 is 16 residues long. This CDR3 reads CASSYSISGLQSPLHF. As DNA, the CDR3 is TGTGCCAGCAGTTACTCGATTTCAGGGCTTCAATCACCCCTCCACTTT.

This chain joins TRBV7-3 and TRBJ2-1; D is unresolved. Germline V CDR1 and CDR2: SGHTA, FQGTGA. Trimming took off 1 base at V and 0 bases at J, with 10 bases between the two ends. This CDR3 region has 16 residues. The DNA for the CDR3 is TGTGCCAGCAGCTTAATGGGTGTGAGCTCCTACAATGAGCAGTTCTTC. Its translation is CASSLMGVSSYNEQFF.